These 32 T cell receptor beta chains came from one sample sequenced in a study of T cell responses to AZD1222 COVID-19 vaccine. Assay: immunoSEQ multiplex PCR; the TCRdb copy retains only in-frame clones and omits some. The data show about 120,000 clones, with around nine tenths seen just once and approximately 8.4% held by the top ten. Sequences were derived from peripheral blood, sampled on day 0 of AZD1222 vaccination. The receptors come from an adult in good health.

The genes are TRBV6-5 and TRBJ2-1; D might be TRBD2 (6 bases). V lost 10 bases, J lost 0 bases, and 13 bases lay in between. The CDR3 covers 14 residues. CDR1 and CDR2 from the germline V gene are MNHEY and SVGAGI. The CDR3: CATADGSSYNEQFF. For the CDR3, the DNA is TGTGCCACCGCTGACGGGAGCTCCTACAATGAGCAGTTCTTC.

V gene TRBV7-2 combines with J gene TRBJ2-5, with TRBD2 matching 8 bases. With 7 bases clipped from V and 5 bases from J, the junction kept 12 bases outside the gene matches. CDR1 SGHTA and CDR2 FQGNSA come from the germline V gene. This CDR3 has 15 amino acids. This chain's CDR3 is CASTPTAGGRETQYF. The CDR3 DNA reads TGTGCCAGCACCCCGACGGCGGGAGGCAGGGAGACCCAGTACTTC.

The genes are TRBV6-5 and TRBJ1-1; 7 bases are a match to TRBD1. The CDR3 spans 13 residues. Trimming at V came to 7 bases and at J to 4 bases, leaving 6 bases not matched to a gene. Per germline, CDR1 MNHEY and CDR2 SVGAGI. The CDR3 is CASKDRWGTEAFF. The CDR3, as DNA: TGTGCCAGCAAGGACAGGTGGGGCACTGAAGCTTTCTTT.

The chain uses TRBV6-5 and TRBJ1-3; TRBD1 might be the D (6 bases). Trimming took 2 bases from V and 3 from J, leaving 14 bases between them. The CDR3 runs 16 residues. Germline lookup yields CDR1 MNHEY and CDR2 SVGAGI. CDR3 sequence reads: CASSYNRDLGGNTIYF. The CDR3 coding sequence is TGTGCCAGCAGTTACAACAGGGATCTTGGTGGAAACACCATATATTTT.

The chain links TRBV11-3 to TRBJ2-1, with 7 bases lining up with TRBD2. The CDR3 is 16 residues long. Germline V gene data show CDR1 as SGHNT and CDR2 as YENEEA. J gave up 0 bases and V 2 bases, and 4 bases lay outside the gene matches. The CDR3 coding sequence is TGTGCCAGCAGCTTACAAGCGGGGCTCTCCTACAATGAGCAGTTCTTC. Residues: CASSLQAGLSYNEQFF.

This clone was observed a few times. The J gene is TRBJ2-2, the V gene TRBV27; 8 bases match TRBD2. The germline V gene encodes CDR1 MNHEY and CDR2 SMNVEV (reference sequence). Trimming removed 3 bases from V and 1 base from J; junction bases left unmatched: 4. The CDR3 is 16 amino acids. The CDR3 DNA reads as TGTGCCAGCAGTTTGGGCGCGGGGGGGAACACCGGGGAGCTGTTTTTT. Translating it yields CASSLGAGGNTGELFF.

V is TRBV5-1 and J is TRBJ2-2; D not resolved. CDR3 length: 16 residues. The germline V and J ends were trimmed by 0 bases and 0 bases, with 9 bases remaining between them. Germline CDR1 SGHRS, CDR2 YFSETQ. The CDR3 is CASSLGQRTNTGELFF. CDR3 bases: TGCGCCAGCAGCTTGGGACAAAGAACGAACACCGGGGAGCTGTTTTTT.

This chain links TRBV18 with TRBJ1-2, with D hard to call. The germline V gene encodes CDR1 KGHSH and CDR2 LQKENI. The V and J ends lost 3 bases and 5 bases respectively, with 13 bases between them. There are 14 residues in the CDR3. CDR3 sequence: CASSPAAESYGYTF. The CDR3 nucleotides are TGTGCCAGCTCACCGGCAGCAGAGTCTTATGGCTACACCTTC.

The chain has TRBV3-1 (or the pseudogene TRBV3-2) and TRBJ2-7; D call uncertain. The CDR3 spans 16 residues. V was pared by 4 bases and J by 0 bases, with 16 bases between. From germline, CDR1 is LGHDT and CDR2 YNNKEL (reference sequence). In DNA, the CDR3 is TGTGCCAGCAGCCCGCATCGGGCGGTCCGCTCCTACGAGCAGTACTTC. The encoded protein is CASSPHRAVRSYEQYF.

The CDR3 loop reads CASSLRGLGQPQHF. The CDR3 DNA reads as TGTGCCAGCAGTTTAAGGGGGCTGGGGCAGCCCCAGCATTTT. The rearrangement uses TRBV27 and TRBJ1-5; 7 bases are a match to TRBD1. The germline gives CDR1 MNHEY, CDR2 SMNVEV (reference sequence). V lost 2 bases to trimming and J lost 7 bases; unmatched junction nucleotides: 5. The CDR3 has 14 residues.

This clone was found once. This chain uses TRBV6-1 with TRBJ2-7; tentatively, D is TRBD1 (6 bases). CDR1 and CDR2 from the germline V gene are MNHNS and SASEGT. Between the trimmed V and J ends, which lost 6 bases and 1 base, there was a span of 13 bases. The CDR3 contains 14 residues. For the CDR3, the DNA is TGTGCCAGCAGCCAACAGGGTGCTTCCTACGAGCAGTACTTC. Amino acid sequence: CASSQQGASYEQYF.

The chain links TRBV27 to TRBJ2-5; D uncertain. The CDR3 sequence is 13 residues long. Deletions cut 6 bases from V and 8 bases from J, with 16 bases between. CDR1 MNHEY and CDR2 SMNVEV come from the germline V gene (reference sequence). CDR3 loop: CASSQIQAATQYF. The CDR3 region has the DNA TGTGCCAGCAGCCAAATCCAGGCCGCAACCCAGTACTTC.

This clone was counted a single time. This chain joins TRBV6-1 and TRBJ1-5; a weak D match, TRBD1 (6 bases). Trimming took 3 bases from V and 4 from J, leaving 13 bases between them. Germline-derived CDR1 and CDR2 are MNHNS and SASEGT. CDR3 length: 15 residues. The CDR3, as DNA: TGTGCCAGCAGTGATGACAGGACCCAGAATCAGCCCCAGCATTTT. Its translation: CASSDDRTQNQPQHF.

The count of this clone is one. The chain is built from TRBV7-2 and TRBJ1-5; tentative D call: TRBD1 (6 bases). V was shortened by 2 bases and J by 6 bases, with 8 bases between the two germline ends. The germline V gene encodes CDR1 SGHTA and CDR2 FQGNSA. The CDR3 covers 13 residues. CDR3 coding DNA: TGTGCCAGCAGCTTACAAGGGGGTCAGCCCCAGCATTTT. This encodes CASSLQGGQPQHF. The full variable domain, rest sourced from reference TRBV7-2 and TRBJ1-5, is GAGVSQSPSNKVTEKGKDVELRCDPISGHTALYWYRQSLGQGLEFLIYFQGNSAPDKSGLPSDRFSAERTGGSVSTLTIQRTQQEDSAVYLCASSLQGGQPQHFGDGTRLSIL.

The rearrangement joins TRBV28 to TRBJ2-1; D not resolved. CDR1 and CDR2 (germline): MDHEN, SYDVKM. V lost 5 bases and J lost 1, with 6 bases in between. This CDR3 contains 13 residues. The DNA of the CDR3 is TGTGCCAGCAGTATCCCGTCCTACAATGAGCAGTTCTTC. Protein: CASSIPSYNEQFF.

The CDR3 reads CASSPHEQYF. DNA of the CDR3: TGTGCCAGCAGTCCCCACGAGCAGTACTTC. This chain uses TRBV12-3 or TRBV12-4 with TRBJ2-7; D uncertain. Trimming shortened V by 5 bases and J by 5 bases, and 4 bases separated the two germline ends. The CDR3 is 10 residues long.

This clone came up once. The chain has TRBV6-5 and TRBJ1-2; the D is unclear. Between the trimmed V and J ends, which lost 10 bases and 4 bases, there was a span of 19 bases. The CDR3 extends over 14 amino acids. CDR1 and CDR2 from the germline V gene are MNHEY and SVGAGI. For the CDR3, the DNA is TGTGCCACCAGCGAGGCACGGGTCGGCTATGGCTACACCTTC. Its protein is CATSEARVGYGYTF.

In this sample, this clone turned up once. The J gene is TRBJ2-2, the V gene TRBV28; D is unclear. Germline V gene sequence: CDR1 MDHEN, CDR2 SYDVKM. V lost 6 bases and J lost 5, with 22 bases in between. The CDR3 runs 17 residues. The CDR3 protein is CASSLPTAEAPTGELFF. The CDR3 coding sequence is TGTGCCAGCAGCTTGCCCACAGCAGAGGCCCCTACCGGGGAGCTGTTTTTT.

V is TRBV28 and J is TRBJ1-2; tentatively, D is TRBD1 (5 bases). This CDR3 comprises 13 residues. Trimming cost V 1 base and J 8 bases, with 11 bases left between them. Per the germline V gene, CDR1 is MDHEN and CDR2 is SYDVKM. In DNA form, the CDR3 reads TGTGCCAGCAGTTTATCAGGGCCCGGGGGCTACACCTTC. Its translation: CASSLSGPGGYTF.

This clone turned up a few times. The genes are TRBV27 and TRBJ2-1; tentative D call: TRBD1 (6 bases). Between the trimmed V and J ends, which lost 4 bases and 8 bases, there was a span of 12 bases. Per the germline V gene, CDR1 is MNHEY and CDR2 is SMNVEV (reference sequence). This CDR3 has 13 residues. CDR3 region: CASSSSTGYEQFF. The CDR3 DNA reads as TGTGCCAGCAGTTCCTCGACAGGATATGAGCAGTTCTTC.

Concerning this clone: The same CDR3 is also encoded by other DNA sequences in this sample. The chain uses TRBV7-3 and TRBJ1-1; D perhaps matches TRBD1 (6 bases). V lost 2 bases and J 1 base, leaving 8 bases between the germline ends. This CDR3 comprises 14 residues. Germline lookup yields CDR1 SGHTA and CDR2 FQGTGA. CDR3 nucleotides: TGTGCCAGCAGCTTAGGGGGGCGGAACACTGAAGCTTTCTTT. This translates into CASSLGGRNTEAFF.

The chain joins TRBV5-1 to TRBJ2-5; D is perhaps TRBD1 (6 bases). The V end was cut by 1 base, the J end by 5 bases, with 6 bases between. This CDR3 contains 12 residues. CDR1 SGHRS and CDR2 YFSETQ come from the germline V gene. For the CDR3, the DNA is TGCGCCAGCAGCTTGCAGGGGGAGACCCAGTACTTC. The encoded protein is CASSLQGETQYF.

The rearrangement joins TRBV5-1 to TRBJ1-1, with TRBD1 identical over 10 bases. CDR1 is SGHRS and CDR2 is YFSETQ in the germline V gene. The ends lost 4 bases at V and 5 bases at J; junction bases unmatched: 8. The CDR3 length is 15 residues. The CDR3 bases are TGCGCCAGCAGCGGGGGACAGGGGAGGAGAACTGAAGCTTTCTTT. Protein sequence: CASSGGQGRRTEAFF.

The V call is TRBV2, the J call TRBJ1-1, with 7 bases identical to TRBD1. The CDR3 has 14 amino acids. J gave up 6 bases and V 3 bases, and 7 bases lay outside the gene matches. Germline CDR1 reads SNHLY; CDR2 reads FYNNEI. The CDR3 DNA follows: TGTGCCAGCAGTGATGAGGGGGCGATATCTGAAGCTTTCTTT. Encoded protein: CASSDEGAISEAFF. Drawing the rest from reference TRBV2 and TRBJ1-1, the complete variable domain is EPEVTQTPSHQVTQMGQEVILRCVPISNHLYFYWYRQILGQKVEFLVSFYNNEISEKSEIFDDQFSVERPDGSNFTLKIRSTKLEDSAMYFCASSDEGAISEAFFGQGTRLTVV.

The chain is built from TRBV15 and TRBJ1-1, with 9 bases aligning to TRBD1. With V trimmed by 9 bases and J by 4 bases, 18 bases remained unmatched. The CDR3 is made up of 17 amino acids. In germline, CDR1 is LNHNV, CDR2 YYDKDF (reference sequence). CDR3 bases: TGTGCCACTGTGGGTTTTGCGGACAGGGGAGGAGGCACTGAAGCTTTCTTT. This translates into CATVGFADRGGGTEAFF. The variable domain in full, completed from reference TRBV15 and TRBJ1-1, reads DAMVIQNPRYQVTQFGKPVTLSCSQTLNHNVMYWYQQKSSQAPKLLFHYYDKDFNNEADTPDNFQSRRPNTSFCFLDIRSPGLGDTAMYLCATVGFADRGGGTEAFFGQGTRLTVV.

The J gene is TRBJ1-4, the V gene TRBV25-1; D is uncertain. V lost 4 bases and J lost 4, with 16 bases in between. This CDR3 spans 16 amino acids. Germline assignment: CDR1 MGHDK and CDR2 SYGVNS. In DNA form, the CDR3 reads TGTGCCAGCAGTGGCATCGCCGGGTCCGTTAATGAAAAACTGTTTTTT. Translating it yields CASSGIAGSVNEKLFF.

V is TRBV10-3 and J is TRBJ1-1, with 8 bases that match TRBD1. V shed 0 bases and J 3 bases; nucleotides not matched to a gene: 3. The CDR3 extends over 15 amino acids. Looked up from germline, CDR1 is ENHRY and CDR2 is SYGVKD. CDR3: CAISESQGAYTEAFF. The CDR3, as DNA: TGTGCCATCAGTGAGTCTCAGGGGGCCTACACTGAAGCTTTCTTT.

About this clone: The junction departs from germline at one end; a sequencing error may be responsible. The chain joins TRBV7-7 to TRBJ2-1; 9 positions match TRBD1. The CDR3 runs 15 residues. Germline CDR1 SSHAT, CDR2 FNYEAQ (reference sequence). Here the CDR3 reads CASSLVQGAGNEQFF. CDR3 DNA sequence: TGTGCTAGCAGCTTAGTACAGGGGGCGGGCAATGAGCAGTTCTTC.

This clone was picked up one time. The rearrangement links TRBV10-2 to TRBJ1-1; TRBD1 might be the D (5 bases). V shed 8 bases and J shed 1 base, with 14 bases lying between them. There are 14 residues in the CDR3. The germline V gene has CDR1 WSHSY and CDR2 SAAADI. This CDR3 is CASGRGGGNTEAFF. The CDR3 nucleotides are TGCGCCAGCGGCCGGGGCGGCGGGAACACTGAAGCTTTCTTT.

J is TRBJ2-4 and V is TRBV19; TRBD1 agrees at 8 bases. V lost 6 bases and J lost 10; bases outside the gene matches: 8. The CDR3 has 13 amino acids. CDR1 is LNHDA, CDR2 SQIVND, per germline (reference sequence). The CDR3 here is CASSSDRVGIQYF. CDR3 sequence (DNA): TGTGCCAGTAGCTCGGACAGGGTCGGGATTCAGTACTTC.

V is TRBV27 and J is TRBJ2-1, with TRBD2 matching 7 bases. The germline CDR1 and CDR2 sequences are MNHEY and SMNVEV (reference sequence). The V segment lost 5 bases and the J segment 0 bases; nucleotides outside the gene matches: 16. This CDR3 has 19 amino acids. For the CDR3, the DNA is TGTGCCAGCAGTCCAAAAGGCGGGAGAGCCGGGAGCTCCTACAATGAGCAGTTCTTC. Translated: CASSPKGGRAGSSYNEQFF.

The chain uses TRBV19 and TRBJ2-7; 9 nucleotides line up with TRBD1. Germline assignment: CDR1 LNHDA and CDR2 SQIVND (reference sequence). Trimming took 5 bases from V and 5 from J; bases not matched to a gene: 4. This CDR3 region has 13 residues. CDR3 region: CASSVWTGDEQYF. The CDR3 nucleotides read TGTGCCAGTAGTGTTTGGACAGGGGACGAGCAGTACTTC.